This TCR beta chain was observed in a study of CD8+CD57+ T cells in acquired aplastic anemia. Turning to the study itself: Sorted cells (CD4+ and CD8+) yielded DNA amounts that averaged about 2.9 ug.

V lost 5 bases and J 4 bases, leaving 17 bases between the germline ends. The germline gives CDR1 LNHDA, CDR2 SQIVND (reference sequence). CDR3 length equals 16 residues. This clonotype appeared a few times. The antigen remains unidentified. All patients picked for sequencing had shown, by flow cytometry, an expansion of CD8+CD57+ cells. The diagnosis in all patients was severe acquired aplastic anemia. CDR3 and TCR beta VDJ profiling relied on genomic DNA as the template. TCRdb re-called the reads with MiXCR, one entry per CDR3 protein. The sample holds approximately 130,000 distinct CDR3 sequences, under 65% seen once. Study-wide results and limits: Patients and healthy controls showed no significant CD8+ Simpson's diversity difference. The number of CD8+ CDR3 sequences shared by patients and controls was approximately 28.

This sequence joins TRBV19 and TRBJ2-2; no definite D call. This receptor was taken from a human donor with aplastic anemia. Sequenced input: sorted CD4+, CD8+, or CD8+CD57+ T cells (not recorded which) from PBMCs. CDR3 sequence reads: CASSPTHLKGTGELFF. The CDR3 nucleotides read TGTGCCAGTAGTCCCACTCACTTGAAGGGCACCGGGGAGCTGTTTTTT.